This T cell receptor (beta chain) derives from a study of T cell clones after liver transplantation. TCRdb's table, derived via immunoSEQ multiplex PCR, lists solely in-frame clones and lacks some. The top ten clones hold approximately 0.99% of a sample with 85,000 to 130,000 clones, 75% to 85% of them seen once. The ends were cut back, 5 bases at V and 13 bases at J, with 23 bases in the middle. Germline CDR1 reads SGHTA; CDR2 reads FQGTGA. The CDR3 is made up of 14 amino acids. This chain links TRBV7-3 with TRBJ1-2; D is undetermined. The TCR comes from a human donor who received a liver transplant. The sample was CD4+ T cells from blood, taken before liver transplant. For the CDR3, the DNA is TGTGCCAGCAGCCCTTCTCGGATCTACGCAGGCCGCACCTTC. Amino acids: CASSPSRIYAGRTF.